The source of this T cell receptor beta chain is a study of identical twins. Findings and caveats of the study: A cross-sectional statistical analysis, not follow-up of the same donors, supported the conclusions. One should note that invariant MAIT and iNKT cells could partly confound zero-insertion analyses.

With regard to this clonotype: Its matching antigen is unknown.

Addition of a universal primer site occurred through template switching, and cDNA carried unique molecular identifiers. From the 5' RACE reads, TCRdb called clonotypes with MiXCR, one entry per CDR3 protein. This sample has some 900,000 distinct CDR3 sequences; over 9% occur once, and the top ten carry 1.5% to 2%. Germline CDR1 LGHNA, CDR2 YNFKEQ. The CDR3 has 18 amino acids. V shed 3 bases and J 9 bases; nucleotides not matched to a gene: 16. A further study also used this sample, focusing on yellow fever vaccine responses in identical twins.

The origin of this receptor is a woman aged 18-35 years in good health. The sequenced sample consisted of PBMCs. V and J are TRBV4-2 and TRBJ2-1; 11 bases are a match to TRBD2. CDR3 sequence: CASSHFADLSGGAGEQFF. The CDR3 region has the DNA TGTGCCAGCAGCCACTTCGCCGACCTTAGCGGGGGGGCCGGTGAGCAGTTCTTC.